This T cell receptor (beta chain) emerged from a study of chronic HIV infection and antiretroviral therapy. Germline V gene sequence: CDR1 KGHDR, CDR2 SFDVKD. The CDR3 has 12 amino acids. The V gene lost 4 bases and the J gene lost 3 bases, with 5 bases spanning the gap. Each CDR3 protein is one row after TCRdb ran MiXCR on the 5' RACE reads. Of 45,000 to 60,000 distinct CDR3 sequences listed, roughly 19% are singletons. As regards this clonotype: This may be a read error, as it is one base from a much larger clone.

The receptor comes from an adult who had HIV and had not received antiretroviral therapy, or was an uninfected healthy control (not recorded which). V usage is TRBV24-1 and J usage is TRBJ1-1; D is unclear. Sequencing input: peripheral blood. The CDR3 spells CATSDPYTEAFF. The DNA for the CDR3 is TGTGCCACCAGTGACCCGTACACTGAAGCTTTCTTT.